This T cell receptor (beta chain) was captured in a study of OX40 agonist ivuxolimab in advanced cancers. About the research overall: Eligibility rules accepted prior anti-PD-1, anti-PD-L1 or anti-CTLA-4 therapy, and over 30% had some.

The data were produced by immunoSEQ multiplex PCR, yet TCRdb's version contains in-frame clones alone and is incomplete. The sample lists 24,000 or so clones, approximately 85% seen once, with approximately 16% in the top ten. The length of the CDR3 is 15 residues. Trimming at V came to 0 bases and at J to 2 bases, leaving 3 bases not matched to a gene. Germline lookup yields CDR1 MNHEY and CDR2 SVGAGI. The sequence came from an adult with an advanced solid tumor such as melanoma, head and neck, liver or kidney cancer. Sequencing was performed on CD4+ or CD8+ T cells sorted from blood, taken in a trial of the OX40 agonist ivuxolimab. The V gene is TRBV6-5, the J gene TRBJ2-7, with 8 bases matching TRBD1. The CDR3 reads CASSYSGQGTYEQYF. The CDR3 coding sequence is TGTGCCAGCAGTTACTCAGGACAGGGTACCTACGAGCAGTACTTC.